This T cell receptor (beta chain) was captured in a study of T cell responses to AZD1222 COVID-19 vaccine. General study results and limits: Dominant CD4 TCR responses targeted spike regions 160-218 and 743-854.

In the case of this clone: The antigen is unknown.

Some clones are missing from TCRdb's copy, which holds only in-frame ones; the method was immunoSEQ multiplex PCR. The sample contains tens of thousands of clones, 75% to 90% of which appear only once. Per the germline V gene, CDR1 is SGHTA and CDR2 is FQGNSA. Trimming removed 5 bases from V and 0 bases from J, with 17 bases in between. The CDR3 consists of 18 residues. The sequencing here drew on peripheral blood, taken on day 0 of AZD1222 vaccination. The source is an adult in good health. This rearrangement joins TRBV7-2 to TRBJ1-6, with D tentatively TRBD1 (6 bases). In nucleotides, the CDR3 is TGTGCCAGCAGCCGGACAGAAGGGGGAAACTCCTATAATTCACCCCTCCACTTT. It encodes CASSRTEGGNSYNSPLHF.